These 18 T cell receptor beta chains originate from one sample sequenced in a study of T cell responses to AZD1222 COVID-19 vaccine. Sequencing used immunoSEQ multiplex PCR; TCRdb keeps in-frame clones, though not all of them. Of approximately 100,000 clones listed, about 86% are singletons. Specimen: peripheral blood, collected on day 0 of AZD1222 vaccination. The receptor source for this set is an adult in good health.

The J gene is TRBJ2-2, the V gene TRBV7-3; 11 nucleotides match TRBD2. CDR1 is SGHTA and CDR2 is FQGTGA in the germline V gene. The J segment lost 4 bases and the V segment lost 6 bases, leaving 7 bases of the junction unmatched. There are 16 residues in the CDR3. CDR3 residues: CASRSIAGGSTGELFF. The CDR3 DNA sequence: TGTGCCAGCAGATCGATAGCGGGAGGGTCCACCGGGGAGCTGTTTTTT.

The rearrangement joins TRBV19 to TRBJ1-1; a weak D match, TRBD1 (5 bases). V shed 4 bases and J shed 1 base, with 10 bases lying between them. There are 14 residues in the CDR3. The germline V gene has CDR1 LNHDA and CDR2 SQIVND (reference sequence). The CDR3 reads CASSRGTWNTEAFF. The CDR3 DNA follows: TGTGCCAGTAGTAGGGGGACCTGGAACACTGAAGCTTTCTTT.

The chain links TRBV28 to TRBJ2-7, with 9 bases identical to TRBD1. Germline lookup yields CDR1 MDHEN and CDR2 SYDVKM. Trimming removed 1 base from V and 1 base from J; junction bases left unmatched: 8. This CDR3 has 17 amino acids. In DNA form, the CDR3 reads TGTGCCAGCAGTTTATTAGGGACAGGGAAGAATTCCTACGAGCAGTACTTC. It encodes CASSLLGTGKNSYEQYF.

The CDR3 bases are TGTGCCAGCAGCCAAGCGACCGGAACGTTAGGAAACACCATATATTTT. Its protein is CASSQATGTLGNTIYF. The chain is built from TRBV3-1 (or the pseudogene TRBV3-2) and TRBJ1-3; no definite D call. The germline gives CDR1 LGHDT, CDR2 YNNKEL (reference sequence). CDR3 length: 16 residues. The ends were cut back, 1 base at V and 4 bases at J, with 14 bases in the middle.

The chain employs TRBV9 and TRBJ1-4, with TRBD1 matching over 8 bases. The germline CDR1 and CDR2 sequences are SGDLS and YYNGEE. With 0 bases clipped from V and 8 bases from J, the junction kept 9 bases outside the gene matches. The CDR3 is made up of 16 amino acids. CDR3 bases: TGTGCCAGCAGCGTAGCCCCGGACAGGGCCTACGAAAAACTGTTTTTT. Residues: CASSVAPDRAYEKLFF.

This chain connects TRBV24-1 to TRBJ2-1; D may be TRBD1 (6 bases). The V end lost 1 base, the J end lost 1 base, and 13 bases lay between the germline ends. CDR1 is KGHDR and CDR2 is SFDVKD in the germline V gene. The CDR3 covers 17 residues. The CDR3 region is CATSDFQGKTSYNEQFF. The CDR3, as DNA: TGTGCCACCAGTGATTTTCAGGGGAAAACTTCCTACAATGAGCAGTTCTTC.

The chain joins TRBV7-2 to TRBJ2-7, with 12 bases matching TRBD2. Germline V gives CDR1 SGHTA, CDR2 FQGNSA. The CDR3 length is 17 residues. Trimming removed 2 bases from V and 2 bases from J; junction bases left unmatched: 7. CDR3 region: CASSLQSRTSGAYEQYF. In DNA form, the CDR3 reads TGTGCCAGCAGCTTACAGAGCCGGACTAGCGGGGCCTACGAGCAGTACTTC.

The chain joins TRBV7-6 to TRBJ2-2, with D perhaps matching TRBD1 (8 bases). Germline V gives CDR1 SGHVS, CDR2 FNYEAQ. CDR3 length: 16 amino acids. V shed 0 bases and J shed 5 bases, with 13 bases lying between them. CDR3 sequence reads: CASSLASQGGTGELFF. CDR3 DNA: TGTGCCAGCAGCTTAGCATCACAGGGGGGGACCGGGGAGCTGTTTTTT. Full variable domain (outside the CDR3, taken from reference TRBV7-6 and TRBJ2-2): GAGVSQSPRYKVTKRGQDVALRCDPISGHVSLYWYRQALGQGPEFLTYFNYEAQQDKSGLPNDRFSAERPEGSISTLTIQRTEQRDSAMYRCASSLASQGGTGELFFGEGSRLTVL.

In nucleotides, the CDR3 is TGTGCCAGCAGCCAACAGGGGACCAACTATGGCTACACCTTC. It encodes CASSQQGTNYGYTF. The genes are TRBV3-1 (or the pseudogene TRBV3-2) and TRBJ1-2; D perhaps matches TRBD1 (6 bases). CDR1 is LGHDT and CDR2 is YNNKEL in the germline V gene (reference sequence). Between the trimmed V and J ends, which lost 2 bases and 2 bases, there was a span of 9 bases. The CDR3 length is 14 residues.

The genes are TRBV9 and TRBJ2-7; weak D call: TRBD2 (6 bases). Per germline, CDR1 SGDLS and CDR2 YYNGEE. The CDR3 consists of 14 residues. The V end was cut by 4 bases, the J end by 5 bases, with 16 bases between. The DNA of the CDR3 is TGTGCCAGCAGCCTATCCTTGTGGGAGGACGAGCAGTACTTC. Residues: CASSLSLWEDEQYF.

The V and J genes are TRBV19 and TRBJ1-2; 7 positions match TRBD1. There are 17 residues in the CDR3. V was pared by 3 bases and J by 1 base, with 11 bases of the junction left unmatched. Germline lookup yields CDR1 LNHDA and CDR2 SQIVND (reference sequence). CDR3 sequence reads: CASSILAGGDYNYGYTF. In DNA, the CDR3 is TGTGCCAGTAGTATTCTGGCAGGGGGAGATTATAACTATGGCTACACCTTC.

J is TRBJ2-7 and V is TRBV5-1; a possible D gene is TRBD1 (6 bases). V shed 4 bases and J shed 7 bases, with 18 bases lying between them. This CDR3 has 14 residues. Germline-derived CDR1 and CDR2 are SGHRS and YFSETQ. CDR3 sequence reads: CASSSRDTTLEQYF. In DNA, the CDR3 is TGCGCCAGCAGCAGCCGGGACACGACATTGGAGCAGTACTTC.

The chain is built from TRBV11-2 and TRBJ1-2, with D perhaps TRBD1 (5 bases). V lost 5 bases and J lost 6, with 19 bases in between. Germline CDR1 SGHAT, CDR2 FQNNGV. This CDR3 comprises 15 residues. CDR3 in amino acids: CASSILPGLGNGYTF. CDR3 DNA sequence: TGTGCCAGCAGCATTCTACCGGGGCTGGGTAATGGCTACACCTTC.

This chain joins TRBV19 and TRBJ1-1; 7 bases match TRBD1. V was clipped by 4 bases and J by 1 base; unmatched bases: 0. This CDR3 spans 13 amino acids. The V gene's germline CDR1 is LNHDA and CDR2 SQIVND (reference sequence). In DNA form, the CDR3 reads TGTGCCAGTAGTAGACAGGGGAACACTGAAGCTTTCTTT. Its translation: CASSRQGNTEAFF.

This clone appeared a single time. The chain links TRBV21-1 to TRBJ2-1; the table's D call, TRBD2, has no DNA check behind it. TRBV21-1 is a pseudogene. This CDR3 contains 16 residues. This chain's CDR3 is CASNPGSGGTYNEQFF. The CDR3, as DNA: TGTGCCAGCAACCCCGGATCGGGGGGGACCTACAATGAGCAGTTCTTC.

This clone was recorded a few times. The genes are TRBV4-2 and TRBJ1-2, with D maybe TRBD1 (5 bases). With 0 bases removed from V and 6 bases from J, the gap between germline ends came to 11 bases. CDR1 is LGHNA, CDR2 YNFKEQ, per germline. This CDR3 has 14 amino acids. The CDR3 region is CASSQDIGGNGYTF. CDR3 in DNA: TGTGCCAGCAGCCAAGATATCGGGGGAAATGGCTACACCTTC.

This clone appeared a single time. The chain has TRBV15 and TRBJ2-7, with 8 bases fitting TRBD2. The CDR3 has 13 amino acids. V was pared by 6 bases and J by 3 bases, with 4 bases of the junction left unmatched. Germline-derived CDR1 and CDR2 are LNHNV and YYDKDF (reference sequence). The CDR3 region is CATRSTSGYEQYF. The CDR3 nucleotides read TGTGCCACCAGATCCACTAGCGGCTACGAGCAGTACTTC.

The V gene is TRBV9, the J gene TRBJ2-7, with 7 nucleotides matching TRBD2. Unmatched junction bases numbered 4, after V lost 4 bases and J lost 0 bases. Germline assignment: CDR1 SGDLS and CDR2 YYNGEE. This CDR3 spans 14 amino acids. CDR3 in DNA: TGTGCCAGCAGCCCCCGGACTAGCTCCTACGAGCAGTACTTC. Protein product: CASSPRTSSYEQYF.